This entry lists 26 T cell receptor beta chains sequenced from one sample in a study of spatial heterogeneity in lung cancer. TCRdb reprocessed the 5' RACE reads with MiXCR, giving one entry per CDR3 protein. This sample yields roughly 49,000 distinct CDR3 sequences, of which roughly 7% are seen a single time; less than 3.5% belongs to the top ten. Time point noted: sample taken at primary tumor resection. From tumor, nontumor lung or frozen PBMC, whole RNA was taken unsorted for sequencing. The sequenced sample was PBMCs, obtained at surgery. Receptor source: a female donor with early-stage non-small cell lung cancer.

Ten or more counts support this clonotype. The CDR3 reads CASSVVSGVSWETQYF. The CDR3 bases are TGTGCCAGCAGCGTAGTTTCCGGGGTTTCGTGGGAGACCCAGTACTTC. V and J are TRBV9 and TRBJ2-5, with D tentatively TRBD2 (5 bases). Trimming stripped 0 bases from V and 5 bases from J, with 17 bases between. Germline lookup yields CDR1 SGDLS and CDR2 YYNGEE. This CDR3 contains 16 residues.

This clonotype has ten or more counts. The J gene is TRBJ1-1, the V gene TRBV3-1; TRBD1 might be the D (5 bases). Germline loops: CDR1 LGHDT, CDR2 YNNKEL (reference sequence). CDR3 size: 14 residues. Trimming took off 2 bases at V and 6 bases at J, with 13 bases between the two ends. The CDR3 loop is CASSQKGRGSEAFF. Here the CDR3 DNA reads TGTGCCAGCAGCCAAAAGGGGCGCGGCTCTGAAGCTTTCTTT.

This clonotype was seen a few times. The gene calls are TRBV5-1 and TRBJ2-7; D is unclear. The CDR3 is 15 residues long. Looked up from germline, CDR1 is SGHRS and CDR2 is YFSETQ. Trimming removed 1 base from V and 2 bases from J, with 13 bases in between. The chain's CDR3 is CASSLNSGPPYEQYF. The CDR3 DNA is TGCGCCAGCAGCTTGAATTCAGGCCCGCCCTACGAGCAGTACTTC.

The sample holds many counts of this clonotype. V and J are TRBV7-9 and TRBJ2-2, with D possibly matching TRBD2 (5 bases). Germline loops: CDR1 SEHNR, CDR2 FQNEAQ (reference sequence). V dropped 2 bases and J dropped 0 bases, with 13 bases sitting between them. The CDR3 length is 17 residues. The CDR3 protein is CASSLNSRRANTGELFF. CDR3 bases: TGTGCCAGCAGCTTAAATTCCCGGCGGGCGAACACCGGGGAGCTGTTTTTT.

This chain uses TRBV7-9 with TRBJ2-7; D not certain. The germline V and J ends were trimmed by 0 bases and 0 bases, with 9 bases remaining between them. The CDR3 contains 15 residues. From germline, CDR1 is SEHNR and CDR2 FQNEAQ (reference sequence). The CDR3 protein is CASSLAKGLSYEQYF. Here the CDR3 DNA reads TGTGCCAGCAGCTTAGCTAAGGGTCTCTCCTACGAGCAGTACTTC.

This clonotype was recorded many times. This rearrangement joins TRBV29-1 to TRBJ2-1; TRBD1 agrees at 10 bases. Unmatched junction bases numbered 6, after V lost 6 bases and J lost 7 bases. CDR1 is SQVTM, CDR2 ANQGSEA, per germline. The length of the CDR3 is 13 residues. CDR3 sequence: CSVRQGADNEQFF. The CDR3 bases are TGCAGCGTCCGACAGGGGGCGGATAATGAGCAGTTCTTC.

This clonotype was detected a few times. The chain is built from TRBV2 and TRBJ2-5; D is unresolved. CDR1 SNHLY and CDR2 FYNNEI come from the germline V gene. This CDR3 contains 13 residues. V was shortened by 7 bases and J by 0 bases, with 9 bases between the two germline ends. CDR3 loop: CASNRLNQETQYF. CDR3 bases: TGTGCCAGCAACCGACTCAACCAAGAGACCCAGTACTTC. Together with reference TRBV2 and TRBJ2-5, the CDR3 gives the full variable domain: EPEVTQTPSHQVTQMGQEVILRCVPISNHLYFYWYRQILGQKVEFLVSFYNNEISEKSEIFDDQFSVERPDGSNFTLKIRSTKLEDSAMYFCASNRLNQETQYFGPGTRLLVL.

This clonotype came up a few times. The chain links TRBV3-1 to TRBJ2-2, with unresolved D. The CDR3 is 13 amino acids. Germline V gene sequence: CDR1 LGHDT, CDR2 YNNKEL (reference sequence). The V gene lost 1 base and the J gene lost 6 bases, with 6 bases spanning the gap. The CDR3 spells CASSQGVPGELFF. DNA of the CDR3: TGTGCCAGCAGCCAAGGGGTCCCCGGGGAGCTGTTTTTT.

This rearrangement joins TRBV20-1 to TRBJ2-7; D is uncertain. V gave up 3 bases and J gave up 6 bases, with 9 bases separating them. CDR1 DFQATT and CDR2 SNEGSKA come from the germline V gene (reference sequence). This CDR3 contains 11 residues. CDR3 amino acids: CSASLIGEQYF. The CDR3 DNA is TGCAGTGCTAGCTTGATCGGCGAGCAGTACTTC.

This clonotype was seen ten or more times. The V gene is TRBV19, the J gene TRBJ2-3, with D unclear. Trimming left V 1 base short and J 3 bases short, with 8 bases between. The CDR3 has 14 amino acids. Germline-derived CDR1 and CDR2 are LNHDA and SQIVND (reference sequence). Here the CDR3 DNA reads TGTGCCAGTAGTATAGGCCAAGGGACAGATACGCAGTATTTT. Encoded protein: CASSIGQGTDTQYF.

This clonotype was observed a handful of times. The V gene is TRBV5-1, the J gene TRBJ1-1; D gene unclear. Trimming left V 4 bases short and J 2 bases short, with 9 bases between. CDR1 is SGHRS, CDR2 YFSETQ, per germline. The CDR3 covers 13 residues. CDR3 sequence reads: CASSPRQNTEAFF. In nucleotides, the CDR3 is TGCGCCAGCAGCCCTAGACAAAACACTGAAGCTTTCTTT.

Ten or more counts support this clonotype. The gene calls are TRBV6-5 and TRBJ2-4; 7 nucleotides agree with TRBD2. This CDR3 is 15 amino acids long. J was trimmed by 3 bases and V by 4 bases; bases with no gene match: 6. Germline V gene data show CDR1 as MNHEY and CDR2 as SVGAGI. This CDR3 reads CASSSGGFGKNIQYF. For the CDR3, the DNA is TGTGCCAGCAGTTCCGGGGGGTTCGGCAAAAACATTCAGTACTTC.

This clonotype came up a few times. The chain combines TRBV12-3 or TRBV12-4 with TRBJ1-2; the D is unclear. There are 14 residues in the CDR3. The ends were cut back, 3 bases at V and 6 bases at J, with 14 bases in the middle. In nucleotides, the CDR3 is TGTGCCAGCAGTTTCTGGGCGGGTGGGGATGGCTACACCTTC. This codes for CASSFWAGGDGYTF.

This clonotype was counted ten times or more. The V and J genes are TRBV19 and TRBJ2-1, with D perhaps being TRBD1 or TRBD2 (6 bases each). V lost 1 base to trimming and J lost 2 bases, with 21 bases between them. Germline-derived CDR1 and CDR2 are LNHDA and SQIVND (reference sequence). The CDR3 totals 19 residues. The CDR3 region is CASSIVWMWNREAYNEQFF. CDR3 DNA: TGTGCCAGTAGTATAGTTTGGATGTGGAACAGGGAGGCCTACAATGAGCAGTTCTTC.

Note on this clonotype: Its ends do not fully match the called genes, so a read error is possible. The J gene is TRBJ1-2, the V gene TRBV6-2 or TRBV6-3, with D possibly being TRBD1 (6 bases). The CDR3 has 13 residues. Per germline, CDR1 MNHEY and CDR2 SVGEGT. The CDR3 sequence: CASSYRGTYGCTF. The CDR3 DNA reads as TGTGCCAGCAGTTACAGGGGGACGTATGGCTGCACCTTC.

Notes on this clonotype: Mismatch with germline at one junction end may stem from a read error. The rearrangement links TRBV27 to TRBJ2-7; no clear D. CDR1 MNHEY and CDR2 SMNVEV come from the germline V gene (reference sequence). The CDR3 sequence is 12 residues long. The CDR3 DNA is TGTGCCAGCAGTTTCTCCGGGTACGAGCAGTGCTTC. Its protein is CASSFSGYEQCF.

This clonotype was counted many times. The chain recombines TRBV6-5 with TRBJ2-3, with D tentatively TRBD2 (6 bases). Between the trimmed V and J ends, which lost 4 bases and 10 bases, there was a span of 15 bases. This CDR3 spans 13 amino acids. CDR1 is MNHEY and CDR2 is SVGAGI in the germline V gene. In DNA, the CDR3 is TGTGCCAGCAGTTTATCTACCCGCGGGGCGCAGTATTTT. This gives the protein CASSLSTRGAQYF.

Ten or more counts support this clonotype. The CDR3 sequence is CASSPGPSSYNEQFF. The CDR3 DNA reads TGTGCCAGCAGCCCGGGACCGAGCTCCTACAATGAGCAGTTCTTC. V and J are TRBV7-9 and TRBJ2-1; D tentatively reads TRBD1 or TRBD2 (5 bases each). Germline-derived CDR1 and CDR2 are SEHNR and FQNEAQ (reference sequence). This CDR3 has 15 amino acids. Trimming left V 5 bases short and J 0 bases short, with 11 bases between.

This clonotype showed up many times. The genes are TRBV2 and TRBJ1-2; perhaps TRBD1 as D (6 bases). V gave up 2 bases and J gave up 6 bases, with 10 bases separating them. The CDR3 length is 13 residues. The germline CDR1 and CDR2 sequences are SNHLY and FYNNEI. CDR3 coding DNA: TGTGCCAGCAGTGAAATGGGGGGCCATGGCTACACCTTC. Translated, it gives CASSEMGGHGYTF.

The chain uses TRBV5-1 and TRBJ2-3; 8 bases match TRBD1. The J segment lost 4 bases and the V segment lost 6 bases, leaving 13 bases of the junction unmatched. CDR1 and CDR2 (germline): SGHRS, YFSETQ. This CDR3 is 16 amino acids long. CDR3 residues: CASTGQGSLRADTQYF. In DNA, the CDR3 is TGCGCCAGCACCGGACAGGGAAGCCTACGTGCAGATACGCAGTATTTT.

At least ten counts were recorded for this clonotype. The CDR3: CSASGTGSSYEQYF. Here the CDR3 DNA reads TGCAGTGCTAGCGGGACAGGGAGCTCCTACGAGCAGTACTTC. The chain links TRBV20-1 to TRBJ2-7; TRBD1 matches 9 bases. The ends lost 3 bases at V and 0 bases at J; junction bases unmatched: 3. CDR1 is DFQATT and CDR2 is SNEGSKA in the germline V gene (reference sequence). CDR3 size: 14 residues.

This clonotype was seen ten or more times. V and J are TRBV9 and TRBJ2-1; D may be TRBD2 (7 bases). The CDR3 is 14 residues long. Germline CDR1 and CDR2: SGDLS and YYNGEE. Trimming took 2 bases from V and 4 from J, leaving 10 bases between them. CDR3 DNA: TGTGCCAGCAGCGTGGCGGGGGCGTACAATGAGCAGTTCTTC. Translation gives CASSVAGAYNEQFF.

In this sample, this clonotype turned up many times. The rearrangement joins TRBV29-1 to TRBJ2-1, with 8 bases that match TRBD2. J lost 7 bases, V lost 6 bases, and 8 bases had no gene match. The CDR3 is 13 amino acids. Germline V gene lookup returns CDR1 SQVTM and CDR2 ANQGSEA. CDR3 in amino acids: CSVSSGGGNEQFF. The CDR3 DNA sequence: TGCAGCGTGTCCAGCGGGGGAGGAAATGAGCAGTTCTTC.

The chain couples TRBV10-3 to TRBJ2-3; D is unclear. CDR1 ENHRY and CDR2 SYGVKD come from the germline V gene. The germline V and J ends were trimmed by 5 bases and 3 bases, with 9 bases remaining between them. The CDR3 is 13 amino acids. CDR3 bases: TGTGCCATCAGTAGCCCCCCTACAGATACGCAGTATTTT. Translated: CAISSPPTDTQYF.

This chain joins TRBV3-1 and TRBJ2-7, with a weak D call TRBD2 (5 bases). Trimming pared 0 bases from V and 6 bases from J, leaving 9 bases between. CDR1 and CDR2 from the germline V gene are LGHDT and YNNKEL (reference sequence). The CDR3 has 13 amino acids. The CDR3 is CASSQDRGREQYF. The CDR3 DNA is TGTGCCAGCAGCCAAGATCGGGGTCGCGAGCAGTACTTC.

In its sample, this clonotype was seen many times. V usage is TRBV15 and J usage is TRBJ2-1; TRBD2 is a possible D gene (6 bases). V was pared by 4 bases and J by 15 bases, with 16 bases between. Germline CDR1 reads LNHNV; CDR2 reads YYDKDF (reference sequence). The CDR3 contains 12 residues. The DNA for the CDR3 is TGTGCCACCAGCAAACCGGGACTTCCTCGGTTCTTC. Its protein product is CATSKPGLPRFF.